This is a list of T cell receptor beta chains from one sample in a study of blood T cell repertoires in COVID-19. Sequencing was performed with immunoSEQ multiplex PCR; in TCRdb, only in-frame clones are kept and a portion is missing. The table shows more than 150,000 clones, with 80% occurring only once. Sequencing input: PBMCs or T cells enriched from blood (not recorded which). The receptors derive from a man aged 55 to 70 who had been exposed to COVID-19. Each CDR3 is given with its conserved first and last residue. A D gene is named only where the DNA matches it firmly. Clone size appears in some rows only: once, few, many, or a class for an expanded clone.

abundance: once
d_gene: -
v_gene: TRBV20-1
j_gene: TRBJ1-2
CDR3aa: CSVGTGYGYTF

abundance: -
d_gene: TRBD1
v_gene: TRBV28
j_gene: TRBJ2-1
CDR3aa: CASRTETGNEQFF

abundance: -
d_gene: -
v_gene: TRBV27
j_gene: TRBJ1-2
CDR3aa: CASSFQGNYGYTF

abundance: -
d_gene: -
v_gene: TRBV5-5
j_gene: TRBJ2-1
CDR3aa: CASSLATGYNEQFF

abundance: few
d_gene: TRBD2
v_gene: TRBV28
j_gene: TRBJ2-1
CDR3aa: CASTGLAGGYGEQFF

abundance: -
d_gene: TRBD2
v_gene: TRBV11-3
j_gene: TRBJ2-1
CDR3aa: CASSLDRGRAYNEQFF

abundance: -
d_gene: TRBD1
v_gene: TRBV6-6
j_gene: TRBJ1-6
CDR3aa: CATEDRAGSPLHF

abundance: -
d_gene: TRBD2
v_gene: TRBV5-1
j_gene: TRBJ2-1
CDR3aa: CASSFRVAGVMGNEQFF

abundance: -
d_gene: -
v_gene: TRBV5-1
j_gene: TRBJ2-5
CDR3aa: CASSPEAGGPETQYF

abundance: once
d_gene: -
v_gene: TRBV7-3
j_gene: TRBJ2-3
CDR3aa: CASSLRGSVTDTQYF

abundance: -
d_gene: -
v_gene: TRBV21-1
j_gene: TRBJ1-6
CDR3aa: CASSNPGRSSPLHF

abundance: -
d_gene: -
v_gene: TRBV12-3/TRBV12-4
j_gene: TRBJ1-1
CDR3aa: CASRTQGEAFF

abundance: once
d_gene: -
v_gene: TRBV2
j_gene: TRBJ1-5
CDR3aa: CASSDRMISNQPQHF

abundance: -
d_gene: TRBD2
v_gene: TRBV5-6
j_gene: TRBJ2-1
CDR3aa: CASSGLAGGSSYNEQFF

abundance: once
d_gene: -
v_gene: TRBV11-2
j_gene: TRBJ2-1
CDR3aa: CASSALLGGSYNEQFF

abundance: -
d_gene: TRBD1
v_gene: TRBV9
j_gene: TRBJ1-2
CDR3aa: CASSSGTGGSNYGYTF

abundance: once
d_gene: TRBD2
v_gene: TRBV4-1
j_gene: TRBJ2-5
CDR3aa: CASSQVGTSGETQYF

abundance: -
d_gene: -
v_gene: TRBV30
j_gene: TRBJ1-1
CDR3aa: CAWLRERGTEAFF

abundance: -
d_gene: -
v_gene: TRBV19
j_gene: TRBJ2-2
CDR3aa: CASSISRNTGELFF

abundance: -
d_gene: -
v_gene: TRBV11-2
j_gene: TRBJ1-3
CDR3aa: CASSLQAFGNTIYF

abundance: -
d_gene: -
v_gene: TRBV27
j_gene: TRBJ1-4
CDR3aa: CASSPHRDKDEKLFF

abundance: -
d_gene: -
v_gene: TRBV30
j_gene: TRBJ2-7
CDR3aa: CAWSSGRNFYEQYF

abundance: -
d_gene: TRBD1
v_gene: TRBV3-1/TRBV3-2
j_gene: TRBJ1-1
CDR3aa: CASSQEWDRGGTEAFF

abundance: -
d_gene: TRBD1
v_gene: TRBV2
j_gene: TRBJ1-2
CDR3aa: CASSEPRQGRNGYTF

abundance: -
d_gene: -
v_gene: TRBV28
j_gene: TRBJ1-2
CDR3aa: CASSLTSPSGYTF

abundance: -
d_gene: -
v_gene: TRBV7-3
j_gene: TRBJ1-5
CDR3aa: CASSLNNGRQPQHF

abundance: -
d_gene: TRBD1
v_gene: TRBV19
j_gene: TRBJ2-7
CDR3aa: CASIGRQGVFYEQYF

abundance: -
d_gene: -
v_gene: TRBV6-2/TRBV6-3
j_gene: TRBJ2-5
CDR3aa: CASSPRTGWGETQYF

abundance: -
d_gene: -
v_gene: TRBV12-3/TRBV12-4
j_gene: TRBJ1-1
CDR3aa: CASSSTGMTEAFF

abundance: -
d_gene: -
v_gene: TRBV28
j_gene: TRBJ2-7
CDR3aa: CASRDSKPSYEQYF

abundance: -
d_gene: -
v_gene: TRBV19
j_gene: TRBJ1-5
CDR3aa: CASEDYNQPQHF

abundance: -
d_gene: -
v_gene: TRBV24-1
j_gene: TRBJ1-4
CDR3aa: CATSDSRRMDEKLFF

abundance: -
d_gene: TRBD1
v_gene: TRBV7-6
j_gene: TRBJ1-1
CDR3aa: CASSLRTGVNLGTEAFF

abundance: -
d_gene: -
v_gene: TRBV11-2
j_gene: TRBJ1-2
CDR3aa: CASSARQAYGYTF

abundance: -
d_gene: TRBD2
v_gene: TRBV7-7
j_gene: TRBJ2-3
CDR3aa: CASSPGTSGRGDTQYF

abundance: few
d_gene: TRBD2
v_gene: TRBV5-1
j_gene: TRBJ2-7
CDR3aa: CASSTAGEISYEQYF

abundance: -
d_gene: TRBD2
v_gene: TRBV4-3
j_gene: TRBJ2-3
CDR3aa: CASSQLAGGLSTDTQYF

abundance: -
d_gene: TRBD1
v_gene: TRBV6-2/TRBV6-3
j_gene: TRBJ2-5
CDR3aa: CASSQGQATPWTQYF

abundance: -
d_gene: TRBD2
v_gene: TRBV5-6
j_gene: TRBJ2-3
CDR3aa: CASSNPVGLAATDTQYF

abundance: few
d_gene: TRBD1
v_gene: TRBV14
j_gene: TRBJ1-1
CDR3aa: CASSRGQGAVREAFF

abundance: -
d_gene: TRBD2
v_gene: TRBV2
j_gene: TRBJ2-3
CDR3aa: CASSGWLTSGSADTQYF

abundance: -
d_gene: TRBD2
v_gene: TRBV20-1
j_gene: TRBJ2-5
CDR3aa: CSASRGGRGQETQYF

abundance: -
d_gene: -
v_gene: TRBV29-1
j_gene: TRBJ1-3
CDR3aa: CSVEGGPGNTIYF

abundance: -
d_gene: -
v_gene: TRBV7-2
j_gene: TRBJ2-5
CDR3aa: CASSLGRETQYF